This T cell receptor (beta chain) stems from a study of OX40 agonist ivuxolimab in advanced cancers. Study at large: The mean age was around 56 years, ranging from roughly 23 to 79, with more than 70% of participants male.

Remarks on this clone: Its antigen is not known.

Broader study findings: CD4+ and CD8+ blood T cells expanded clonally by week 6 at 0.1 to 3.0 mg/kg.

Profiling relied on immunoSEQ multiplex PCR, and the TCRdb table lists in-frame clones only, not all of them. The sample includes approximately 58,000 clones, around 86% of them seen just once. The CDR3 totals 13 residues. Germline CDR1 is SGDLS and CDR2 is YYNGEE. The ends were cut back, 3 bases at V and 3 bases at J, with 9 bases in the middle. The source material was CD4+ or CD8+ T cells sorted from blood, sampled in a trial of the OX40 agonist ivuxolimab. This sequence joins TRBV9 and TRBJ1-1; D possibly corresponds to TRBD1 (6 bases). The TCR comes from an adult with an advanced solid tumor such as melanoma, head and neck, liver or kidney cancer. The CDR3 coding sequence is TGTGCCAGCAGCGCACAGGGATACACTGAAGCTTTCTTT. This encodes CASSAQGYTEAFF.